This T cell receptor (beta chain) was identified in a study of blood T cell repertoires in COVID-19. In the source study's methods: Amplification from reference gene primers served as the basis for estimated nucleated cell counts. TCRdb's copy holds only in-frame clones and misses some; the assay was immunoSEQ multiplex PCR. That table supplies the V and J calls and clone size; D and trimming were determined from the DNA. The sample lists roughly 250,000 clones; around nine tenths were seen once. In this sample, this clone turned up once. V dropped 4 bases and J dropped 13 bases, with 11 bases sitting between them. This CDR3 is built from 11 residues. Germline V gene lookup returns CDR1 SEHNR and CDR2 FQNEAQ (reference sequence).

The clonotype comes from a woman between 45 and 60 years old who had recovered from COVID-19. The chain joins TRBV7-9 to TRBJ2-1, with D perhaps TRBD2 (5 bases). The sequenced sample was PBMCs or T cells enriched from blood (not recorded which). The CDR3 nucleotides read TGTGCCAGCAGCTGGCCGGGAAATCAGTTCTTC. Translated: CASSWPGNQFF.